Included here is one TCR beta chain sequence, with context. This CDR3 is also generated by other DNA sequences in the sample. Germline lookup yields CDR1 WSHSY and CDR2 SAAADI. Trimming stripped 6 bases from V and 1 base from J, with 9 bases between. The CDR3 runs 13 residues. This sample was taken from a study of blood T cell repertoires in COVID-19. Sequencing was performed with immunoSEQ multiplex PCR; in TCRdb, only in-frame clones are kept and a portion is missing. The repertoire holds fewer than 85,000 clones, with roughly 70% as singletons. The receptor's source is a man aged 55 to 69 with acute or convalescent COVID-19. The source material was peripheral blood. V is TRBV10-2 and J is TRBJ1-1; possible D gene TRBD1, 5 bases. CDR3 region: CASRETGNTEAFF. In DNA, the CDR3 is TGCGCCAGCAGAGAAACAGGGAACACTGAAGCTTTCTTT.